This T cell receptor beta chain emerged from a study of shared clonotypes between healthy human individuals. This clone was recorded only once. The assay used deep level. Original methodology: Junction-only immunoSEQ sequences carried no quality scores, so filtering differed. Only in-frame clones appear in the TCRdb table, and some are missing; sequencing was by immunoSEQ multiplex PCR. Clonal size and the V and J genes are those of that table, whereas D and trimming came from the DNA. The sample lists some 510,000 clones, more than 65% occurring once. Per germline, CDR1 SGHRS and CDR2 YFSETQ. Trimming took 0 bases from V and 3 from J; bases not matched to a gene: 7. This CDR3 region has 16 residues. Adult donors, all healthy and HIV-negative, had no recent acute infections or vaccinations. The study drew all its donors from Caucasian adults living in Nashville, Tennessee.

Sequencing was done on a sample of PBMCs. The chain joins TRBV5-1 to TRBJ2-7; 9 bases align to TRBD2. This TCR was recovered from a woman aged 40 to 50 in good health. Some clones in this sample may be carry-over from other donors' samples. CDR3 residues: CASSLVVAGEFYEQYF. CDR3 nucleotides: TGCGCCAGCAGCTTGGTGGTAGCGGGGGAATTCTACGAGCAGTACTTC. Full variable domain (rest looked up from reference TRBV5-1 and TRBJ2-7): KAGVTQTPRYLIKTRGQQVTLSCSPISGHRSVSWYQQTPGQGLQFLFEYFSETQRNKGNFPGRFSGRQFSNSRSEMNVSTLELGDSALYLCASSLVVAGEFYEQYFGPGTRLTVT.